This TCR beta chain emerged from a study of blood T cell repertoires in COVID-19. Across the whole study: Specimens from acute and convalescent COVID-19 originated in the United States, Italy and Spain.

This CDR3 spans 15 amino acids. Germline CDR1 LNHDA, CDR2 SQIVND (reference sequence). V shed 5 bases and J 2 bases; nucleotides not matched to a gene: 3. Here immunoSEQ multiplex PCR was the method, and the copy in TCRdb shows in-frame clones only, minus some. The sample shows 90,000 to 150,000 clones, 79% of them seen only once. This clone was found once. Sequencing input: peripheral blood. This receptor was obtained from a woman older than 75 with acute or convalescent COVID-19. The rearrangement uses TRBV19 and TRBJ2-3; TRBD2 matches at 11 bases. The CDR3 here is CASSETSGDTDTQYF. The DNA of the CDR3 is TGTGCCAGTAGTGAGACTAGCGGGGACACAGATACGCAGTATTTT.